The 2 T cell receptor beta chains presented below share a single source sample, sequenced in a study of glioma-infiltrating T cells. Amplification of TCR alpha and beta CDR3 regions from RNA used iRepertoire nested multiplex PCR. TCRdb re-analysed the multiplex PCR reads in MiXCR, keeping a single row per CDR3 protein. In the table there are a few hundred thousand distinct CDR3 sequences, 41% of which are singletons. The sequencing sample was made of glioma tissue, nonneoplastic brain tissue, or PBMCs (not recorded which). The receptor source for this set is a human donor with low-grade glioma or glioblastoma, undergoing nonglioma brain surgery, or in good health (not recorded which).

The rearrangement uses TRBV20-1 and TRBJ2-7; D not certain. V was clipped by 1 base and J by 6 bases, with 13 bases between them. The CDR3 totals 13 residues. The V gene's germline CDR1 is DFQATT and CDR2 SNEGSKA (reference sequence). The CDR3: CSARVLIPSEQYF. In DNA form, the CDR3 reads TGCAGTGCTAGAGTGCTAATCCCCTCCGAGCAGTACTTC.

The chain recombines TRBV6-5 with TRBJ2-3, with 13 nucleotides matching TRBD2. The CDR3 is 19 residues long. The V gene's germline CDR1 is MNHEY and CDR2 SVGAGI. The V and J ends lost 2 bases and 5 bases, in that order; junction bases with no gene match: 13. CDR3 bases: TGTGCCAGCAGTTACGAGTACGGAGGACTAGCGGGAGAAGGAGATACGCAGTATTTT. Amino acid sequence: CASSYEYGGLAGEGDTQYF.